This TCR beta chain comes out of a study of blood T cell repertoires in COVID-19. The CDR3 is 14 amino acids. J lost 5 bases, V lost 5 bases, and 7 bases had no gene match. Germline V lookup: CDR1 MNHEY, CDR2 SVGAGI. Clones were sequenced by immunoSEQ multiplex PCR, and TCRdb holds only the in-frame ones, with some missing. The sample contains tens of thousands of clones, around 87% of which appear only once. The chain carries TRBV6-5 and TRBJ2-3; TRBD1 matches 7 bases. The origin of this receptor is a woman in her sixties with COVID-19, enrolled during active disease. The sample comprised peripheral blood. The DNA for the CDR3 is TGTGCCAGCAGTCCTAGGGGGCAGGTAGATACGCAGTATTTT. Encoded protein: CASSPRGQVDTQYF.